This T cell receptor (beta chain) comes out of a study of CD8+ T cells in alopecia areata. Study-wide points: There was only one nonresponder, so it was unclear how baseline CD8+ expansion relates to response. Many expanded lesional clones stayed in scalp and blood while on tofacitinib. Scalp clonality and expanded CD8+ clones among the top 100 were significantly decreased by tofacitinib.

This clone was seen only a few times. Its matching antigen is unknown. Noted treatment: oral pan-JAK inhibitor, 5-10 mg twice daily. Once RNA had been extracted, it was reverse transcribed into cDNA to act as the sequencing template. Assay used: immunoSEQ multiplex PCR; TCRdb lists only in-frame clones, some missing. Of some 200,000 clones in the sample, approximately 60% are singletons; the top ten hold roughly 3.3%. This CDR3 has 16 amino acids. Germline V CDR1 and CDR2: SGHDT, YYEEEE. The V and J ends lost 5 bases and 0 bases, in that order; junction bases with no gene match: 8. The sample here was CD4+ T cells sorted from blood, taken at week 4, from a patient treated with tofacitinib. The receptor was isolated from a human donor with alopecia areata. The rearrangement joins TRBV5-6 to TRBJ1-1, with 9 nucleotides matching TRBD1. The CDR3 reads CASRLQGQGMNTEAFF. CDR3 bases: TGTGCCAGCAGGTTGCAGGGACAGGGCATGAACACTGAAGCTTTCTTT.